The T cell receptor (beta chain) described here comes from a study of PD-L1 blockade in urothelial cancer. For the study at large: Males with urothelial cancer arising in the bladder constituted most of the roughly 30 patients.

The CDR3 consists of 13 residues. Germline assignment: CDR1 SQVTM and CDR2 ANQGSEA. V lost 5 bases, J lost 4 bases, and 7 bases stayed unmatched. Sequenced by immunoSEQ multiplex PCR; TCRdb stores in-frame clones only, minus some. The data contain 17,000 or so clones, roughly 90% of them singletons. The receptor was derived from a man aged 50 to 60 with urothelial cancer. The source was PBMCs, collected around atezolizumab (anti-PD-L1) treatment. J is TRBJ1-2 and V is TRBV29-1, with 7 bases lining up with TRBD1. The chain's CDR3 is CSVRQGLVYGYTF. The CDR3, as DNA: TGCAGCGTTAGACAGGGATTGGTCTATGGCTACACCTTC.